The following is a T cell receptor (beta chain) sequence with its context. Which antigen it targets is not known. This sequence may be a read error, since a much larger clone differs from it by one base. This specimen comes from a study of T-cell reconstitution after alpha-beta-depleted transplantation in children (dated by TCRdb to the mid-2010s). A note on the overall study: Using TCR repertoire profiling, the study quantitatively followed how T-cell immune reconstitution unfolded in children after TCRalphabeta/CD19-depleted allogeneic hematopoietic cell transplantation. Study-wide conclusions, independent of this receptor: Hyperexpanded clone frequencies declined over subsequent months; after one year, T-cell counts and TCRbeta diversity were mostly attributed to newly produced T cells. In some patients, the high TCRbeta diversity seen at day 60 was put down to recipient T cells and intrathymic progenitors that had survived conditioning. The apparently early alphabetaT-cell count recovery about two months after transplant was reportedly dependent on only several hundred rapidly expanded clones derived from non-depleted graft cells.

From the cysteine through the phenylalanine, the CDR3 covers 19 amino acids. The kept DNA is CDR3 alone, 57 bases in frame from the first base. After removal of 2 bases from V and 0 bases from J, the junction retains 13 bases not matched to a gene. Per the germline V gene, SGHAT is the CDR1 and FQNNGV is the CDR2. What the treatment or condition label conveys for this sample: allogeneic hematopoietic cell transplantation with graft depleted of TCRalphabeta T cells and CD19 B cells. The children who served as transplant recipients had been given grafts of TCRalphabeta/CD19-depleted allogeneic hematopoietic cells. Receptors were amplified or captured by PCR. For sequencing, an Illumina HiSeq 2500 was employed. TCR libraries were prepared with molecular barcoding, using unique molecular identifiers to normalize TCRbeta repertoire quantification. Clones were called with MiXCR by TCRdb after fastp trimmed the public reads at Q25, and only in-frame beta chains were retained. A single entry per CDR3 protein holds the most common genes and DNA from its merged rows. This sample is represented by 240,000 or so distinct CDR3 sequences; roughly 8% of them were singletons. Nearly 6.5% of the sample goes to the ten largest clones.

The sequencing used PBMCs, mostly from graft donor cells, collected 180 days after TCRalphabeta/CD19-depleted stem cell transplant. The chain couples TRBV11-2 to TRBJ2-3, and 8 junction bases match TRBD2. This TCR derives from a male patient aged 10 to 17 who had a stem cell transplant for acute lymphoblastic leukemia, so the T cells may come from the graft donor. CDR3 sequence: CASSLIASGLVPSTDTQYF. The nucleotide sequence is given as TGTGCCAGCAGCTTAATAGCTAGCGGGTTGGTGCCAAGCACAGATACGCAGTATTTT.